The source of this T cell receptor (beta chain) is a study of a mutant IDH1 vaccine in newly diagnosed glioma. Sample time point: baseline, week 1 (first vaccination visit). Treatment defined: pre-vaccination baseline after standard-of-care therapy. Libraries were prepared by immunoSEQ multiplex PCR; TCRdb keeps only in-frame clonotypes and omits some of them. The sample lists 30,000 to 40,000 clones; around 80% were seen once. The CDR3 extends over 12 amino acids. Trimming took 4 bases from V and 5 from J; bases not matched to a gene: 4. From germline, CDR1 is SQVTM and CDR2 ANQGSEA. This TCR derives from a man aged 40-55 years with glioma. Some clones in this sample may be carry-over from other donors' samples. The V gene is TRBV29-1, the J gene TRBJ1-2; 7 nucleotides line up with TRBD1. Specimen: PBMCs, collected from a glioma patient treated with radiotherapy, temozolomide or both. The CDR3 sequence: CSVGQGGYGYTF. Written as DNA, the CDR3 is TGCAGCGTTGGCCAGGGGGGATATGGCTACACCTTC.